This T cell receptor (beta chain) emerged from a study of identical twins. All donors were healthy Caucasians. TCRdb independently ran MiXCR on the 5' RACE reads; one entry per CDR3 protein. The table has roughly 230,000 distinct CDR3 sequences, approximately 8.3% seen once. Germline loops: CDR1 KGHSY, CDR2 FQNENV. Germline trimming cut 4 bases from V and 1 base from J; bases unmatched to any gene: 7. This CDR3 spans 17 amino acids. A further study also used this sample, focusing on yellow fever vaccine responses in identical twins.

The sample was CD8+ T cells sorted from blood. The chain recombines TRBV16 with TRBJ2-4, with 10 nucleotides matching TRBD2. The TCR sequence derives from a woman between 18 and 29 years old in good health. The CDR3 nucleotides are TGTGCCAGCAGCCGAGGGAGCGGGAGGGACGCCAAAAACATTCAGTACTTC. Translation: CASSRGSGRDAKNIQYF.